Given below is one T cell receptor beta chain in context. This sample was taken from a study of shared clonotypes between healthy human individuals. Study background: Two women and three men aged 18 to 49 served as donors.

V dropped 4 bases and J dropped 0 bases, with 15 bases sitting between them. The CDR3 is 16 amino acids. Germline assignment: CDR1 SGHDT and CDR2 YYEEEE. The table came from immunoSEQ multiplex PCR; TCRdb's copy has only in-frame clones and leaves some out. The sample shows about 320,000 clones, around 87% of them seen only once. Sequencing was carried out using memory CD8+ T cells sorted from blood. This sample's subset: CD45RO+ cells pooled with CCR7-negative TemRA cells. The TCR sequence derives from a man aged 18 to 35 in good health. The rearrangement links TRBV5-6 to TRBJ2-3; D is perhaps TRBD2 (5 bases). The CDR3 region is CASSPSLGGSTDTQYF. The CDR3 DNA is TGTGCCAGCAGCCCTTCGTTGGGCGGGAGCACAGATACGCAGTATTTT.